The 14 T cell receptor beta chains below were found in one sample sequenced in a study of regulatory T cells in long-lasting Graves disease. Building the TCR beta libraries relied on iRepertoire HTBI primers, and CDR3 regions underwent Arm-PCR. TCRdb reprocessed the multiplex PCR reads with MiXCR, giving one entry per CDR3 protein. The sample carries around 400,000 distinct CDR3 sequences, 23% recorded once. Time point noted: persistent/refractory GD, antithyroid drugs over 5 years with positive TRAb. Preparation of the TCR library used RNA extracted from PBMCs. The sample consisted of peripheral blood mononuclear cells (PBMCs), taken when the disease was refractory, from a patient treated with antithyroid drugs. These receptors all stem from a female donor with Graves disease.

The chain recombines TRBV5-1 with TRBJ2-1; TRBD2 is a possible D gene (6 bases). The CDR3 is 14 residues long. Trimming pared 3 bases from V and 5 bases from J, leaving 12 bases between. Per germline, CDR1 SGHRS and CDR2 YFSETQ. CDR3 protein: CASSSGSLDNEQFF. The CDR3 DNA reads TGCGCCAGCAGCTCCGGGAGTCTGGACAATGAGCAGTTCTTC.

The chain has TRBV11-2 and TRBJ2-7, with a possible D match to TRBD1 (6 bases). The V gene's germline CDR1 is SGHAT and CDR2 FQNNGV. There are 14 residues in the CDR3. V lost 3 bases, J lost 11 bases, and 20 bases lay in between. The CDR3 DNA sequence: TGTGCCAGCAGCTTCTTGACAGGCTTGGGGCTCAAGTACTTC. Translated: CASSFLTGLGLKYF. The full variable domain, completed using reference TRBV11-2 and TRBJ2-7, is EAGVAQSPRYKIIEKRQSVAFWCNPISGHATLYWYQQILGQGPKLLIQFQNNGVVDDSQLPKDRFSAERLKGVDSTLKIQPAKLEDSAVYLCASSFLTGLGLKYFGPGTRLTVT.

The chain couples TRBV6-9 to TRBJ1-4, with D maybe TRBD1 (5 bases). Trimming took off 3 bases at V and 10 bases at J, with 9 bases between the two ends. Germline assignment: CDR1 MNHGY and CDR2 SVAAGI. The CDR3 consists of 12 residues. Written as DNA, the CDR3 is TGTGCCAGCAGTTACGGCGGGGGAAAACTGTTTTTT. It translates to CASSYGGGKLFF.

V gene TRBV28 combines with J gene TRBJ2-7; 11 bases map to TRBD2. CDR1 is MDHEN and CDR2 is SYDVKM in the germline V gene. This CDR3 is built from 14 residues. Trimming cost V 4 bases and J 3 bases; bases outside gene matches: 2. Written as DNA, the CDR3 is TGTGCCAGCAGTTCGACTAGCGGGATCTACGAGCAGTACTTC. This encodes CASSSTSGIYEQYF.

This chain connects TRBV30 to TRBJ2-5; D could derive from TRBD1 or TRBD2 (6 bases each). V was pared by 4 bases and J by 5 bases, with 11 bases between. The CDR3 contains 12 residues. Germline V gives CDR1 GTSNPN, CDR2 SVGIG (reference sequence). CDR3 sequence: CAWTVGGETQYF. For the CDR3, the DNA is TGTGCCTGGACCGTAGGGGGGGAGACCCAGTACTTC.

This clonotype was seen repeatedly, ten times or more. As DNA, the CDR3 is TGCAGTGCTAGAGATTTTCGGGTGAGCAATCAGCCCCAGCATTTT. Its translation is CSARDFRVSNQPQHF. The chain employs TRBV20-1 and TRBJ1-5; D is unresolved. The length of the CDR3 is 15 residues. CDR1 and CDR2 (germline): DFQATT, SNEGSKA (reference sequence). V gave up 0 bases and J gave up 1 base, with 10 bases separating them.

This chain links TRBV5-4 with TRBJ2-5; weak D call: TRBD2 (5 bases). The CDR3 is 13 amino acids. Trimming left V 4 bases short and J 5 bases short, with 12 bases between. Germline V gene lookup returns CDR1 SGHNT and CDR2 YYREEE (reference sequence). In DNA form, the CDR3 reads TGTGCCAGCAGCCCTACGAGGGTTGAGACCCAGTACTTC. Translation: CASSPTRVETQYF.

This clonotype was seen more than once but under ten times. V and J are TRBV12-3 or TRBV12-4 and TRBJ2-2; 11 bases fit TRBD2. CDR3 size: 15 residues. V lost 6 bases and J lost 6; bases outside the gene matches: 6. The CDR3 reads CASRAHSGRAGELFF. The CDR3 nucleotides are TGTGCCAGCAGGGCGCATAGCGGGAGGGCCGGGGAGCTGTTTTTT.

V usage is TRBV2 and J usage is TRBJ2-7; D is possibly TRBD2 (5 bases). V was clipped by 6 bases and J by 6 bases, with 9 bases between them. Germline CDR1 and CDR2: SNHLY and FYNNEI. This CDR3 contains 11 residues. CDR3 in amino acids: CASRLAIEQYF. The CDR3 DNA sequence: TGTGCCAGCAGGTTAGCGATCGAGCAGTACTTC.

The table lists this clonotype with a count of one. CDR3 DNA: TGTGCCAGCAGGTCTCTTGGTAATGAGCAGTTCTTC. It is translated as CASRSLGNEQFF. The J gene is TRBJ2-1, the V gene TRBV2; D gene ambiguous. V was cut by 6 bases and J by 7 bases, with 10 bases left in between. CDR1 and CDR2 from the germline V gene are SNHLY and FYNNEI. The CDR3 is made up of 12 amino acids.

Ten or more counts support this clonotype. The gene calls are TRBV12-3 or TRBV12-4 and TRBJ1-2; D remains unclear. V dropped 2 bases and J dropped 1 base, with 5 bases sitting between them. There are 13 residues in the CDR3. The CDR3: CASSLFGNYGYTF. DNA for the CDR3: TGTGCCAGCAGTTTATTTGGTAACTATGGCTACACCTTC.

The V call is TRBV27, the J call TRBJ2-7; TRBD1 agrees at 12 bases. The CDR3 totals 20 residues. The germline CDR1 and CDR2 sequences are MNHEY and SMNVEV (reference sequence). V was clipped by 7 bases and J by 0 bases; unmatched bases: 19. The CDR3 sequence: CASTTFSPGQGAQRSYEQYF. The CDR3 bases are TGTGCCAGCACCACATTTTCTCCGGGACAGGGGGCTCAACGCTCCTACGAGCAGTACTTC.

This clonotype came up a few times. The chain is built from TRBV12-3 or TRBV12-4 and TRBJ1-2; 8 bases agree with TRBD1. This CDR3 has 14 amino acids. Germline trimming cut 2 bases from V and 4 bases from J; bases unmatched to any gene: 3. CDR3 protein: CASSLLQGAYGYTF. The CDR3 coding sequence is TGTGCCAGCAGTTTACTCCAGGGGGCCTATGGCTACACCTTC.

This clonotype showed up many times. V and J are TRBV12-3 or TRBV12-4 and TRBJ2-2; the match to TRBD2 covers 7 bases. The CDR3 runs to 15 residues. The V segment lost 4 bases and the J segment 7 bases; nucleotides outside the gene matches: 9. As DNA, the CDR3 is TGTGCCAGCAGTTCAATAGTGGGAGGGATCGGGGAGCTGTTTTTT. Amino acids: CASSSIVGGIGELFF.